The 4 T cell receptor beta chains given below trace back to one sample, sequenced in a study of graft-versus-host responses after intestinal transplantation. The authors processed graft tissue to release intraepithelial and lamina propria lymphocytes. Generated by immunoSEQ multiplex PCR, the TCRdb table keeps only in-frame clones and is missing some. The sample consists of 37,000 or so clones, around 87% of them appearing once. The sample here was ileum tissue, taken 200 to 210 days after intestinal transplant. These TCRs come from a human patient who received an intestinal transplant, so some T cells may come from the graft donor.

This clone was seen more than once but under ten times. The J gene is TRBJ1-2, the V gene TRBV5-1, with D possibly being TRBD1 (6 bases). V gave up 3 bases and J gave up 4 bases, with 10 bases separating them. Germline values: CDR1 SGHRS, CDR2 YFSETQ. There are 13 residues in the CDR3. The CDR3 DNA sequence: TGCGCCAGCAGCTCCGGAGGGGGCTATGGCTACACCTTC. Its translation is CASSSGGGYGYTF.

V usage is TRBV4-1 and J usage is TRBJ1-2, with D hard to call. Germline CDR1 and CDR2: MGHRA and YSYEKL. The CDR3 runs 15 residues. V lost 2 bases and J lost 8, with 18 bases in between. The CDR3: CASSQTSGEARGYTF. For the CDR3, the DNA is TGCGCCAGCAGCCAAACGTCCGGGGAAGCTCGCGGCTACACCTTC.

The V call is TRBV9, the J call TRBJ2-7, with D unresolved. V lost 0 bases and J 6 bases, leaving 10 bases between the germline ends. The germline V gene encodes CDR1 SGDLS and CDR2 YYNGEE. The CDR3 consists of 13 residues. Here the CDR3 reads CASSVVGGFEQYF. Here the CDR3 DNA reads TGTGCCAGCAGCGTAGTTGGCGGATTCGAGCAGTACTTC.

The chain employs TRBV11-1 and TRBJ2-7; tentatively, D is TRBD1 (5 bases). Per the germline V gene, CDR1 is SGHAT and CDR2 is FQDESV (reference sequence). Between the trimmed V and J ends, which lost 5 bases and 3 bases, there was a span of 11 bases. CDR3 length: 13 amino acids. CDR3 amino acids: CASSPRVGYEQYF. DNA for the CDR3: TGTGCCAGCAGCCCCAGGGTGGGCTACGAGCAGTACTTC.